One and the same sample provided the 20 T cell receptor beta chains below, sequenced in a study of blood T cell repertoires in COVID-19 (dated by TCRdb to 2019 to 2021). Libraries were built with the immunoSEQ multiplex PCR assay. TCRdb obtained this table from immuneACCESS and retained in-frame rearrangements with V and J assigned. These tables miss some clones; where compared with another copy, unresolved V genes account for less than half of the shortfall, and the remainder is unexplained. For this sample there are about 200,000 clones; around 87% appear just once. Of the sample, around 2.3% falls within the top ten clones. The material sequenced was PBMCs or T cells enriched from blood (not recorded which). The receptors stem from a woman aged 25 to 39 who had recovered from COVID-19.

Worth noting for this clone: The same CDR3 can be traced to other DNA sequences in this sample. The V and J genes are TRBV7-2 and TRBJ2-3; TRBD2 aligns across 9 bases. Germline V gene data show CDR1 as SGHTA and CDR2 as FQGNSA. The CDR3 extends over 17 amino acids. The trim removed 1 base at V and 3 bases at J, leaving 8 bases unmatched. In nucleotides, the CDR3 is TGTGCCAGCAGCTTAGTGGCTAGCGGGGCAGGTACAGATACGCAGTATTTT. Its translation: CASSLVASGAGTDTQYF.

This clone showed up just a few times. CDR3 in amino acids: CSARTTSDTQYF. As DNA, the CDR3 is TGCAGCGCCCGGACTACATCAGATACGCAGTATTTT. V usage is TRBV29-1 and J usage is TRBJ2-3, with D perhaps matching TRBD2 (6 bases). Germline V gene lookup returns CDR1 SQVTM and CDR2 ANQGSEA. V gave up 7 bases and J gave up 4 bases, with 12 bases separating them. The CDR3 sequence is 12 residues long.

The rearrangement joins TRBV4-2 to TRBJ2-7, with a tentative D call TRBD1 (6 bases). The CDR3 has 16 residues. Trimming left V 0 bases short and J 0 bases short, with 12 bases between. Germline assignment: CDR1 LGHNA and CDR2 YNFKEQ. This CDR3 reads CASSQETTGASYEQYF. The CDR3 region has the DNA TGTGCCAGCAGCCAAGAAACGACAGGTGCCTCCTACGAGCAGTACTTC.

A single count supports this clone. The J gene is TRBJ2-5, the V gene TRBV7-8, with TRBD2 identical over 8 bases. This CDR3 has 15 amino acids. V lost 0 bases and J lost 2; bases outside the gene matches: 2. In germline, CDR1 is SGHVS, CDR2 FQNEAQ. The CDR3 DNA reads TGTGCCAGCAGCTTAGCGACTAGCGTTCAAGAGACCCAGTACTTC. It translates to CASSLATSVQETQYF.

This clone was observed a single time. V usage is TRBV19 and J usage is TRBJ1-2; D not resolved. The germline V gene encodes CDR1 LNHDA and CDR2 SQIVND (reference sequence). The CDR3 is made up of 14 amino acids. V was shortened by 1 base and J by 3 bases, with 9 bases between the two germline ends. Here the CDR3 reads CASSIGSADYGYTF. Here the CDR3 DNA reads TGTGCCAGTAGTATAGGGTCTGCGGACTATGGCTACACCTTC.

This chain links TRBV4-1 with TRBJ1-1; 8 bases line up with TRBD1. The germline V gene encodes CDR1 MGHRA and CDR2 YSYEKL. V trimming: 2 bases; J trimming: 6 bases; junction bases outside the gene matches: 8. The CDR3 contains 15 residues. CDR3 in DNA: TGCGCCAGCAGCCAACTTACCCAGGGGGCGGCTGAAGCTTTCTTT. Translation gives CASSQLTQGAAEAFF.

This chain uses TRBV5-5 with TRBJ1-1; D unresolved. V was pared by 1 base and J by 0 bases, with 7 bases between. The CDR3 sequence is 14 residues long. CDR1 is SGHKS, CDR2 YYEKEE, per germline (reference sequence). CDR3 sequence (DNA): TGTGCCAGCAGCTTGACAGACATGAACACTGAAGCTTTCTTT. It yields the protein CASSLTDMNTEAFF.

The table lists this clone with a count of one. The gene calls are TRBV27 and TRBJ2-1, with 9 bases that match TRBD2. V shed 2 bases, J shed 7 bases, and the junction held 3 bases outside the gene matches. The length of the CDR3 is 14 residues. Germline CDR1 reads MNHEY; CDR2 reads SMNVEV (reference sequence). Here the CDR3 reads CASSLAGGQNEQFF. CDR3 nucleotides: TGTGCCAGCAGTTTAGCGGGGGGGCAAAATGAGCAGTTCTTC.

This clone came up a few times. The genes are TRBV11-2 and TRBJ2-3, with TRBD2 matching over 7 bases. V gave up 4 bases and J gave up 6 bases; unmatched junction bases: 4. The CDR3 is 13 amino acids. The V gene's germline CDR1 is SGHAT and CDR2 FQNNGV. The CDR3 reads CASSSGLDDTQYF. CDR3 bases: TGTGCCAGCAGCTCCGGACTAGACGATACGCAGTATTTT.

V usage is TRBV7-9 and J usage is TRBJ1-2; unclear D gene. The V end lost 0 bases, the J end lost 1 base, and 12 bases lay between the germline ends. This CDR3 has 16 amino acids. CDR1 SEHNR and CDR2 FQNEAQ come from the germline V gene (reference sequence). CDR3 loop: CASSLASTEDNYGYTF. Written as DNA, the CDR3 is TGTGCCAGCAGCTTAGCGTCCACAGAAGATAACTATGGCTACACCTTC.

The chain uses TRBV25-1 and TRBJ2-1, with TRBD2 matching over 12 bases. Germline lookup yields CDR1 MGHDK and CDR2 SYGVNS. There are 15 residues in the CDR3. With 3 bases clipped from V and 8 bases from J, the junction kept 5 bases outside the gene matches. The CDR3 sequence is CASSDRTSGTHEQFF. Written as DNA, the CDR3 is TGTGCCAGCAGTGACCGGACTAGCGGGACCCATGAGCAGTTCTTC.

J is TRBJ2-7 and V is TRBV10-3; 11 bases are shared with TRBD2. V dropped 6 bases and J dropped 4; count of bases not matched to a gene: 5. In germline, CDR1 is ENHRY, CDR2 SYGVKD. The CDR3 spans 14 residues. CDR3 coding DNA: TGTGCCATCAGCTTTACTAGCGGGAGTTACGAGCAGTACTTC. Its protein product is CAISFTSGSYEQYF.

This clone was recorded only once. J is TRBJ2-1 and V is TRBV7-2, with 8 bases that match TRBD2. Germline V CDR1 and CDR2: SGHTA, FQGNSA. After removal of 5 bases from V and 5 bases from J, the junction contained 11 bases not matched to a gene. The CDR3 has 16 residues. DNA of the CDR3: TGTGCCAGCAGCAGTGCCACGGGGGGGCTTGACAATGAGCAGTTCTTC. It yields the protein CASSSATGGLDNEQFF. The full variable domain, its missing parts supplied by reference TRBV7-2 and TRBJ2-1, is GAGVSQSPSNKVTEKGKDVELRCDPISGHTALYWYRQSLGQGLEFLIYFQGNSAPDKSGLPSDRFSAERTGGSVSTLTIQRTQQEDSAVYLCASSSATGGLDNEQFFGPGTRLTVL.

The CDR3 DNA follows: TGTGCCAGCAGCGCCGCAACAGGGAAAAATTCACCCCTCCACTTT. Translation gives CASSAATGKNSPLHF. This chain joins TRBV7-2 and TRBJ1-6; tentative D call: TRBD1 (6 bases). From germline, CDR1 is SGHTA and CDR2 FQGNSA. The CDR3 loop spans 15 amino acids. V was pared by 5 bases and J by 7 bases, with 15 bases between.

The chain links TRBV5-1 to TRBJ2-1; 15 bases line up with TRBD2. CDR3 length: 15 amino acids. With 2 bases clipped from V and 7 bases from J, the junction kept 1 base outside the gene matches. CDR1 is SGHRS and CDR2 is YFSETQ in the germline V gene. CDR3 DNA sequence: TGCGCCAGCAGCTTCGGACTAGCGGGAGGGAATGAGCAGTTCTTC. It encodes CASSFGLAGGNEQFF.

This rearrangement joins TRBV19 to TRBJ1-5; possible D gene TRBD1, 5 bases. Germline-derived CDR1 and CDR2 are LNHDA and SQIVND (reference sequence). V dropped 9 bases and J dropped 4 bases, with 13 bases sitting between them. This CDR3 region has 13 residues. The CDR3 spells CASTGPENQPQHF. CDR3 sequence (DNA): TGTGCCAGCACAGGACCCGAGAATCAGCCCCAGCATTTT.

In nucleotides, the CDR3 is TGTGCCAGTAGTATAGGAACAGGGTCGGGCAATCAGCCCCAGCATTTT. This codes for CASSIGTGSGNQPQHF. The V call is TRBV19, the J call TRBJ1-5; maybe TRBD1 (6 bases). The CDR3 is 16 residues long. The germline V and J ends were trimmed by 1 base and 2 bases, with 12 bases remaining between them. Germline CDR1 and CDR2: LNHDA and SQIVND (reference sequence).

This clone has only one observation. The chain combines TRBV18 with TRBJ1-5; 8 bases agree with TRBD1. The V and J ends lost 1 base and 3 bases, in that order; junction bases with no gene match: 8. Germline CDR1 is KGHSH and CDR2 is LQKENI. There are 17 residues in the CDR3. The CDR3 sequence: CASSPLQSRGLNQPQHF. DNA for the CDR3: TGTGCCAGCTCACCACTGCAAAGCAGGGGGCTCAATCAGCCCCAGCATTTT.

This clone was detected only once. The chain's CDR3 is CASSSLASETQYF. Here the CDR3 DNA reads TGTGCCAGCAGCTCCCTAGCTTCAGAGACCCAGTACTTC. V is TRBV7-3 and J is TRBJ2-5; possible D gene TRBD2, 5 bases. Trimming stripped 4 bases from V and 4 bases from J, with 10 bases between. The CDR3 has 13 residues. Germline CDR1 and CDR2: SGHTA and FQGTGA. Supplemented by reference TRBV7-3 and TRBJ2-5, the full variable domain reads GAGVSQTPSNKVTEKGKYVELRCDPISGHTALYWYRQSLGQGPEFLIYFQGTGAADDSGLPNDRFFAVRPEGSVSTLKIQRTERGDSAVYLCASSSLASETQYFGPGTRLLVL.

This clone came up a few times. The V gene is TRBV6-5, the J gene TRBJ2-5; TRBD1 matches 7 bases. The V and J ends lost 6 bases and 5 bases, in that order; junction bases with no gene match: 6. The CDR3 is made up of 13 amino acids. CDR1 is MNHEY and CDR2 is SVGAGI in the germline V gene. CDR3 amino acids: CASRQTGLETQYF. The CDR3 bases are TGTGCCAGCAGACAGACAGGGCTGGAGACCCAGTACTTC.